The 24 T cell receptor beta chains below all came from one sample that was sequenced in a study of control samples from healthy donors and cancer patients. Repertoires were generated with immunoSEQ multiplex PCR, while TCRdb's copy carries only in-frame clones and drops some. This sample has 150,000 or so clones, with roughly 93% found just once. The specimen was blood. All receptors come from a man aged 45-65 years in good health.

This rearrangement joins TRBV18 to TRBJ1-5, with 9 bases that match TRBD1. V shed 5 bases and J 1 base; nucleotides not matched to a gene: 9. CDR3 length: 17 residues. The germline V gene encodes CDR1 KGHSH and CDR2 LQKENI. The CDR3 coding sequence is TGTGCCAGCTCATCGGGACAGGGAACGGTGAGCAATCAGCCCCAGCATTTT. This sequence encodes CASSSGQGTVSNQPQHF.

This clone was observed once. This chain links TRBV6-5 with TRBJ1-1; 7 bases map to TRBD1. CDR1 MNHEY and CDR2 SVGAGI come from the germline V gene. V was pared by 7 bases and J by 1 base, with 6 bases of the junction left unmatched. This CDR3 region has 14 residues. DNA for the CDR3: TGTGCCAGCAATCCAGGGGGGGGGAACACTGAAGCTTTCTTT. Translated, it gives CASNPGGGNTEAFF.

The CDR3 loop reads CASSFGRRYGYTF. For the CDR3, the DNA is TGTGCCAGCAGTTTTGGGCGCCGTTATGGCTACACCTTC. V gene TRBV28 combines with J gene TRBJ1-2; no firm D call. Germline values: CDR1 MDHEN, CDR2 SYDVKM. The length of the CDR3 is 13 residues. Trimming removed 3 bases from V and 5 bases from J, with 10 bases in between.

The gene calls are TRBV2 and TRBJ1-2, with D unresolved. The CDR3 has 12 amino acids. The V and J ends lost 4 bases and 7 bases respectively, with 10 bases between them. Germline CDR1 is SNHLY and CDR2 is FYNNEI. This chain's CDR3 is CASSAQASGYTF. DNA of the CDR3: TGTGCCAGCAGTGCGCAGGCGTCTGGCTACACCTTC.

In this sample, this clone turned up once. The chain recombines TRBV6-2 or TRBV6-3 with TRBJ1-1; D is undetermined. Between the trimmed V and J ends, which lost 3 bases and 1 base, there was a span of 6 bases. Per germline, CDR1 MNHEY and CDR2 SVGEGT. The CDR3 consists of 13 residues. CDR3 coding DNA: TGTGCCAGCAGTTATGGCCAGAACACTGAAGCTTTCTTT. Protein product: CASSYGQNTEAFF.

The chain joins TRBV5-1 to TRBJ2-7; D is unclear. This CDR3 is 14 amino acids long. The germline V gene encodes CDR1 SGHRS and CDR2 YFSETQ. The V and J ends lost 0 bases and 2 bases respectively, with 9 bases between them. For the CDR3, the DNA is TGCGCCAGCAGCTTGGTAGGGTCAACCTACGAGCAGTACTTC. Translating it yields CASSLVGSTYEQYF.

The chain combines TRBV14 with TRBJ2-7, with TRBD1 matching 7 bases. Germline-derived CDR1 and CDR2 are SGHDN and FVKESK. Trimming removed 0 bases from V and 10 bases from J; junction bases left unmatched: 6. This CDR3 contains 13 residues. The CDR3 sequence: CASSQDLTGPQYF. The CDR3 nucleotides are TGTGCCAGCAGCCAAGATCTGACAGGGCCTCAGTACTTC.

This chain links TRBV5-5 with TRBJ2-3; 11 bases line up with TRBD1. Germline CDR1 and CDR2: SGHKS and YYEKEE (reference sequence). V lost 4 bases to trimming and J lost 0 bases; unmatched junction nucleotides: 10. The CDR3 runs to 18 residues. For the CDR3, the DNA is TGTGCCAGCAGCCCTGGACAGGGGGCGTTTAGGAGCACAGATACGCAGTATTTT. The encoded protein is CASSPGQGAFRSTDTQYF.

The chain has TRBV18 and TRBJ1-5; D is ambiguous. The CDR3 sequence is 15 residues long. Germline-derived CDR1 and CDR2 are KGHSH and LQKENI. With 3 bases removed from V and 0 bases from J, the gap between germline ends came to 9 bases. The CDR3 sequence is CASSPVAYSNQPQHF. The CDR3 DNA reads TGTGCCAGCTCACCGGTGGCTTATAGCAATCAGCCCCAGCATTTT.

CDR3 loop: CASSRSYEQYF. CDR3 coding DNA: TGTGCCAGCAGCCGCTCCTACGAGCAGTACTTC. V is TRBV3-1 (or the pseudogene TRBV3-2) and J is TRBJ2-7, with D unclear. Trimming stripped 4 bases from V and 0 bases from J, with 1 base between. CDR1 is LGHDT and CDR2 is YNNKEL in the germline V gene (reference sequence). This CDR3 contains 11 residues.

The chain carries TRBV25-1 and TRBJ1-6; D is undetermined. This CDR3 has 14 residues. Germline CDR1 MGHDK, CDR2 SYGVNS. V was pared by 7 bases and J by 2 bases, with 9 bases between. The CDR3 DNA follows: TGTGCCAGCAAGGAAGGCACCTATAATTCACCCCTCCACTTT. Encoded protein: CASKEGTYNSPLHF.

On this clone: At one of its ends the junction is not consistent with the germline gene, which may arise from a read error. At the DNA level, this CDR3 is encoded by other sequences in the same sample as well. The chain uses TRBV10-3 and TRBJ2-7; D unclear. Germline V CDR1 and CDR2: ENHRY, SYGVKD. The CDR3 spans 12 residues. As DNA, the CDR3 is TGCGCCCTTCCGGACCCCCGAAACGAGCAGTACTTC. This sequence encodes CALPDPRNEQYF.

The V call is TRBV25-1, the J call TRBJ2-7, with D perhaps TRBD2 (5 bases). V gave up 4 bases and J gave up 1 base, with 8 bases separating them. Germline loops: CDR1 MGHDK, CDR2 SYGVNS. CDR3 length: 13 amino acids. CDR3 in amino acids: CASSVGRSYEQYF. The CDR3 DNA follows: TGTGCCAGCAGTGTAGGGAGATCCTACGAGCAGTACTTC.

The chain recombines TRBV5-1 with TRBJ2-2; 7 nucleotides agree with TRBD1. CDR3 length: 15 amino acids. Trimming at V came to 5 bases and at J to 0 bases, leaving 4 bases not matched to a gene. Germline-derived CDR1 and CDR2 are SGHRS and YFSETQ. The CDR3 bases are TGCGCCAGCAGACCAGGGACAGCGAACACCGGGGAGCTGTTTTTT. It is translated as CASRPGTANTGELFF.

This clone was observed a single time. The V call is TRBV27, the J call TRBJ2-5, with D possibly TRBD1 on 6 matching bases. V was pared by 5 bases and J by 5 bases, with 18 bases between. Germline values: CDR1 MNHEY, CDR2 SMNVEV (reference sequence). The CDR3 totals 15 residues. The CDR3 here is CASSRLGDIPETQYF. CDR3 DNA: TGTGCCAGCAGTAGGTTGGGGGACATTCCGGAGACCCAGTACTTC.

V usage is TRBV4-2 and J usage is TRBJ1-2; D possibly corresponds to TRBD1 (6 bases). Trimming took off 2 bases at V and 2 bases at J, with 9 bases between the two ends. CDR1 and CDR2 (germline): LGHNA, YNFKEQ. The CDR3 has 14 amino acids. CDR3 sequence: CASSQPTGNYGYTF. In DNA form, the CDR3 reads TGTGCCAGCAGCCAACCTACAGGGAACTATGGCTACACCTTC.

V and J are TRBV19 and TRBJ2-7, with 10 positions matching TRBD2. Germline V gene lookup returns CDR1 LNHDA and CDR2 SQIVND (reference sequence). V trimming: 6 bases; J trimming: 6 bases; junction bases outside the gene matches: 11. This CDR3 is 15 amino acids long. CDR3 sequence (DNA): TGTGCCAGTAGGGTAGCGGGAGGTACCCACGGCGAGCAGTACTTC. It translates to CASRVAGGTHGEQYF.

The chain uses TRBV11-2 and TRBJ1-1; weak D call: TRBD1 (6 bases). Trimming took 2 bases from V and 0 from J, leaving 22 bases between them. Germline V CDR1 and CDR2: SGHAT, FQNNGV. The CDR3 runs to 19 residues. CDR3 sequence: CASSLLGRPGHKLNTEAFF. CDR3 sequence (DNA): TGTGCCAGCAGCTTACTTGGCCGACCGGGACACAAATTGAACACTGAAGCTTTCTTT.

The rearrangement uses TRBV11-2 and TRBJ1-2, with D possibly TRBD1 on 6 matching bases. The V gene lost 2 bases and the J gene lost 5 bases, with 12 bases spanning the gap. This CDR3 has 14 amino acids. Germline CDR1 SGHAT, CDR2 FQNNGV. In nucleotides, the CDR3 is TGTGCCAGCAGCTTACAACCAGGGGTTTATGGCTACACCTTC. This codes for CASSLQPGVYGYTF.

The CDR3 sequence is CASSSTSGSYEQYF. In DNA form, the CDR3 reads TGTGCCAGCAGCTCAACTAGCGGGAGTTATGAGCAGTACTTC. The chain recombines TRBV7-2 with TRBJ2-7; 11 positions match TRBD2. Per germline, CDR1 SGHTA and CDR2 FQGNSA. With 4 bases clipped from V and 7 bases from J, the junction kept 6 bases outside the gene matches. The CDR3 length is 14 residues.

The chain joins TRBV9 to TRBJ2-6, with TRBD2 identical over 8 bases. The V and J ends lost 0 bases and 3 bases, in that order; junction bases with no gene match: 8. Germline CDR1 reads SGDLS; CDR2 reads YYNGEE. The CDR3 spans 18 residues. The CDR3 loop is CASSVVEREYGGANVLTF. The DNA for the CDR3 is TGTGCCAGCAGCGTAGTGGAGCGGGAGTATGGTGGGGCCAACGTCCTGACTTTC.

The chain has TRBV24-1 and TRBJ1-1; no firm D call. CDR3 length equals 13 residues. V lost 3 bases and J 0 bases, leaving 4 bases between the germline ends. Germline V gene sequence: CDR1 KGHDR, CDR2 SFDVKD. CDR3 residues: CATSDEVNTEAFF. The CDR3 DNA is TGTGCCACCAGTGATGAGGTGAACACTGAAGCTTTCTTT.

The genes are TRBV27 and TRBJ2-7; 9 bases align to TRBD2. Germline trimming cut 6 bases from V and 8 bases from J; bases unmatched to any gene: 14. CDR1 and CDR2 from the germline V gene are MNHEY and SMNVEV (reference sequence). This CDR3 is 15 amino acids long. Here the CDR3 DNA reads TGTGCCAGCAGCCCCCTCGGGACTAGCAATTTTAAGCAGTACTTC. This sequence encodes CASSPLGTSNFKQYF.

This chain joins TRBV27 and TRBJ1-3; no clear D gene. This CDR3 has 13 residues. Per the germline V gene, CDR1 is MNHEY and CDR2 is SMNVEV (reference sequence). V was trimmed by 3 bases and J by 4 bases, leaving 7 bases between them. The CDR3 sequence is CASSFNSGNTIYF. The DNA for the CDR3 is TGTGCCAGCAGTTTTAATAGCGGAAACACCATATATTTT.